A single sample is the source of the 14 T cell receptor beta chains below, sequenced in a study of human T cells and chemical hapten exposure. Time point: patch test 2, 6 weeks after DPC sensitization. Treatment meaning: therapeutic diphenylcyclopropenone sensitization with weekly scalp DPC. TCRdb reprocessed the RACE reads with MiXCR, giving one entry per CDR3 protein. The profile shows under 75,000 distinct CDR3 sequences, about 9% of them singletons. Here the sequenced sample was whole blood, taken in connection with sensitization to the hapten diphenylcyclopropenone (DPC). Receptor source: a woman between 45 and 65 years old with alopecia areata. Some clones in this sample may be carry-over from other donors' samples.

This clonotype was observed at least ten times. V and J are TRBV11-2 and TRBJ2-7, with TRBD2 matching 12 bases. Germline loops: CDR1 SGHAT, CDR2 FQNNGV. This CDR3 has 15 amino acids. Germline trimming cut 0 bases from V and 6 bases from J; bases unmatched to any gene: 3. The CDR3 bases are TGTGCCAGCAGCTTAGAGGCTAGCGGGAGGGCCGAGCAGTACTTC. Its translation is CASSLEASGRAEQYF.

This clonotype was seen repeatedly, ten times or more. V usage is TRBV20-1 and J usage is TRBJ1-5, with D unresolved. V was cut by 0 bases and J by 9 bases, with 9 bases left in between. This CDR3 is 12 amino acids long. Germline values: CDR1 DFQATT, CDR2 SNEGSKA (reference sequence). The CDR3 spells CSARDGARPQHF. The CDR3, as DNA: TGCAGTGCTAGAGATGGAGCCAGGCCCCAGCATTTT.

This clonotype was counted many times. This chain links TRBV28 with TRBJ1-1; D not resolved. From germline, CDR1 is MDHEN and CDR2 SYDVKM. The length of the CDR3 is 12 residues. Trimming removed 2 bases at V and 11 bases at J, with 12 bases between. This CDR3 reads CASSLMVTGAFF. CDR3 nucleotides: TGTGCCAGCAGTTTAATGGTCACGGGGGCTTTCTTT.

The rearrangement joins TRBV5-6 to TRBJ2-7, with TRBD2 as a possible D gene (6 bases). This CDR3 spans 12 amino acids. Trimming removed 1 base from V and 6 bases from J, with 8 bases in between. The germline V gene has CDR1 SGHDT and CDR2 YYEEEE. The CDR3 here is CASSLYGGEQYF. As DNA, the CDR3 is TGTGCCAGCAGCTTGTACGGGGGCGAGCAGTACTTC.

This clonotype was seen at least ten times. The chain is built from TRBV29-1 and TRBJ1-1, with TRBD1 matching 7 bases. Germline CDR1 is SQVTM and CDR2 is ANQGSEA. The CDR3 contains 14 residues. With V trimmed by 4 bases and J by 1 base, 6 bases remained unmatched. The CDR3 DNA reads TGCAGCGTTGCAGGGGGTGTTAGGAACACTGAAGCTTTCTTT. Translated: CSVAGGVRNTEAFF.

This clonotype was seen a few times. The rearrangement joins TRBV29-1 to TRBJ2-1; D is ambiguous. Trimming left V 6 bases short and J 8 bases short, with 5 bases between. The CDR3 spans 9 residues. In germline, CDR1 is SQVTM, CDR2 ANQGSEA. The CDR3 coding sequence is TGCAGCGTAGGGTATGAGCAGTTCTTC. It encodes CSVGYEQFF.

The chain carries TRBV6-2 or TRBV6-3 and TRBJ2-5; 7 bases are shared with TRBD2. The CDR3 runs 16 residues. The ends lost 4 bases at V and 2 bases at J; junction bases unmatched: 10. The germline CDR1 and CDR2 sequences are MNHEY and SVGEGT. The CDR3 DNA follows: TGTGCCAGCAGTTTTCCTCTAGCGGCGGTACAAGAGACCCAGTACTTC. Its translation: CASSFPLAAVQETQYF.

Here the CDR3 DNA reads TGTGCCAGCAGCCAAGCGTCGCGGGGGGCGAATGAGCAGTTCTTC. It yields the protein CASSQASRGANEQFF. V gene TRBV3-1 combines with J gene TRBJ2-1, with 8 positions matching TRBD2. The germline V gene has CDR1 LGHDT and CDR2 YNNKEL (reference sequence). V was clipped by 1 base and J by 7 bases; unmatched bases: 6. The CDR3 is 15 residues long.

The table lists this clonotype with a few counts. This chain uses TRBV7-2 with TRBJ2-7, with D perhaps given as TRBD1 or TRBD2 (5 bases each). Between the trimmed V and J ends, which lost 1 base and 1 base, there was a span of 8 bases. The CDR3 consists of 14 residues. Germline assignment: CDR1 SGHTA and CDR2 FQGNSA. In DNA, the CDR3 is TGTGCCAGCAGCTTAGGGGGGTTTTCCTACGAGCAGTACTTC. It encodes CASSLGGFSYEQYF. The full variable domain, its missing parts supplied by reference TRBV7-2 and TRBJ2-7, is GAGVSQSPSNKVTEKGKDVELRCDPISGHTALYWYRQSLGQGLEFLIYFQGNSAPDKSGLPSDRFSAERTGGSVSTLTIQRTQQEDSAVYLCASSLGGFSYEQYFGPGTRLTVT.

The gene calls are TRBV6-1 and TRBJ1-1; no clear D. V was cut by 8 bases and J by 6 bases, with 10 bases left in between. The CDR3 loop spans 11 amino acids. The germline V gene encodes CDR1 MNHNS and CDR2 SASEGT. Here the CDR3 reads CASLIEAEAFF. For the CDR3, the DNA is TGTGCCAGCCTTATAGAGGCTGAAGCTTTCTTT.

V usage is TRBV6-5 and J usage is TRBJ1-1; TRBD1 might be the D (6 bases). The germline CDR1 and CDR2 sequences are MNHEY and SVGAGI. The CDR3 is made up of 13 amino acids. Trimming stripped 0 bases from V and 11 bases from J, with 13 bases between. For the CDR3, the DNA is TGTGCCAGCAGTTACTCAAATACAGGGTACGCTTTCTTT. This codes for CASSYSNTGYAFF.

The rearrangement joins TRBV9 to TRBJ2-1; possible D gene TRBD1, 6 bases. Trimming pared 0 bases from V and 4 bases from J, leaving 11 bases between. Germline lookup yields CDR1 SGDLS and CDR2 YYNGEE. The CDR3 totals 15 residues. CDR3 coding DNA: TGTGCCAGCAGCGTAGAGGGGGAGTGGTACAATGAGCAGTTCTTC. This sequence encodes CASSVEGEWYNEQFF.

This clonotype came up a few times. The chain joins TRBV2 to TRBJ2-7; no clear D. Trimming left V 0 bases short and J 3 bases short, with 6 bases between. Germline CDR1 reads SNHLY; CDR2 reads FYNNEI. The CDR3 length is 13 residues. The CDR3 DNA is TGTGCCAGCAGTGAAGCTGGTTACTACGAGCAGTACTTC. It codes for CASSEAGYYEQYF. The variable domain in full, with the rest retrieved from reference TRBV2 and TRBJ2-7, is EPEVTQTPSHQVTQMGQEVILRCVPISNHLYFYWYRQILGQKVEFLVSFYNNEISEKSEIFDDQFSVERPDGSNFTLKIRSTKLEDSAMYFCASSEAGYYEQYFGPGTRLTVT.

This clonotype appeared many times. This chain joins TRBV10-3 and TRBJ1-4; D not certain. This CDR3 is built from 11 residues. The germline V and J ends were trimmed by 8 bases and 15 bases, with 16 bases remaining between them. Germline assignment: CDR1 ENHRY and CDR2 SYGVKD. CDR3 amino acids: CAIRNGQQMFF. CDR3 nucleotides: TGTGCCATCCGGAACGGGCAGCAGATGTTTTTT.